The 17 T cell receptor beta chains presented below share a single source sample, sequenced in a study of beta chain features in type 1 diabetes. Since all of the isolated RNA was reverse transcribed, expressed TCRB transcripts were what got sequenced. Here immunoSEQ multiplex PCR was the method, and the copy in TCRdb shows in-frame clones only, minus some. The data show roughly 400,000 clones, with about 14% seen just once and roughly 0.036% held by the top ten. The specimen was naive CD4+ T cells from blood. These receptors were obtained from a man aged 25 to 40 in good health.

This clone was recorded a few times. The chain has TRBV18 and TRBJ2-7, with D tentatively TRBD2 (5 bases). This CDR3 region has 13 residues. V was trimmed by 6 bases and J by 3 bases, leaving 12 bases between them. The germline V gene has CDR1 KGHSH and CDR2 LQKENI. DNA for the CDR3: TGTGCCAGCTCCGACGGGATAGACTACGAGCAGTACGTC. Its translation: CASSDGIDYEQYV.

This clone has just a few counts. CDR3 bases: TGTGCCAGCTCACCAAAAGCGGGAGGGGCTTACAATGAGCAGTTCTTC. It encodes CASSPKAGGAYNEQFF. The V gene is TRBV18, the J gene TRBJ2-1; TRBD2 aligns across 10 bases. The CDR3 extends over 16 amino acids. J was trimmed by 4 bases and V by 2 bases; bases with no gene match: 5. Germline CDR1 KGHSH, CDR2 LQKENI.

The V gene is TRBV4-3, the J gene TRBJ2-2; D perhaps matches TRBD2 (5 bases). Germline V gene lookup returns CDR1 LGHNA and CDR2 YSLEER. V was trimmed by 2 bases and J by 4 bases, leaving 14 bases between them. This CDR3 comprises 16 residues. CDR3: CASSQPPRGLTGELFF. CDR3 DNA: TGCGCCAGCAGCCAACCTCCCCGGGGTCTCACCGGGGAGCTGTTTTTT.

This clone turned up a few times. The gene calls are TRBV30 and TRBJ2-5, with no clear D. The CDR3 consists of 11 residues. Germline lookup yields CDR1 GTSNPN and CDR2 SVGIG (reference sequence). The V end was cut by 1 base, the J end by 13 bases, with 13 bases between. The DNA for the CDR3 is TGTGCCTGGAGTGAGGCAGCCCCCCGGTACTTC. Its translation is CAWSEAAPRYF. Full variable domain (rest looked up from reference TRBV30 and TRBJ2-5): SQTIHQWPATLVQPVGSPLSLECTVEGTSNPNLYWYRQAAGRGLQLLFYSVGIGQISSEVPQNLSASRPQDRQFILSSKKLLLSDSGFYLCAWSEAAPRYFGPGTRLLVL.

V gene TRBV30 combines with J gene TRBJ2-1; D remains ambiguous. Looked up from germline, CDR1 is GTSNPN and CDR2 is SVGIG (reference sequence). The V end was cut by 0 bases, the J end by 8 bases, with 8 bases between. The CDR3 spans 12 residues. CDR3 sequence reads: CAWSVRKYEQFF. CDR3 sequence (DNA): TGTGCCTGGAGTGTACGTAAATATGAGCAGTTCTTC.

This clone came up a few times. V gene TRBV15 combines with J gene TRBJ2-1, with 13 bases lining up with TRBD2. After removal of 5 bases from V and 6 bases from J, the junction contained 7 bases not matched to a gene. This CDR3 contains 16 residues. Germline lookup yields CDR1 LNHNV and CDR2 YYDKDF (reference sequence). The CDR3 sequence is CATSERLAGGGNEQFF. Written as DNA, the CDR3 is TGTGCCACCAGCGAAAGACTAGCGGGAGGAGGCAATGAGCAGTTCTTC.

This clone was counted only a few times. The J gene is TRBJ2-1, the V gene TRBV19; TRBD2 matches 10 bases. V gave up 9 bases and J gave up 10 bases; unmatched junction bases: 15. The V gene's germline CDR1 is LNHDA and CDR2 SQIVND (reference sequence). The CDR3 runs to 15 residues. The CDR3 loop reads CASEQQLAGVGEQFF. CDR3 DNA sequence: TGTGCCAGCGAACAACAGCTAGCGGGAGTTGGCGAGCAGTTCTTC. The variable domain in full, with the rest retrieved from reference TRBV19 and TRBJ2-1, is DGGITQSPKYLFRKEGQNVTLSCEQNLNHDAMYWYRQDPGQGLRLIYYSQIVNDFQKGDIAEGYSVSREKKESFPLTVTSAQKNPTAFYLCASEQQLAGVGEQFFGPGTRLTVL.

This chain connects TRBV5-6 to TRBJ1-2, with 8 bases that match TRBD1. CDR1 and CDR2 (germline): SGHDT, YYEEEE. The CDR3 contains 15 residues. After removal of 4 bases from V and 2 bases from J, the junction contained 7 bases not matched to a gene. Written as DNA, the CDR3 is TGTGCCAGCAGCGCTACAGGGGGAAAAAACTATGGCTACACCTTC. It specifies CASSATGGKNYGYTF.

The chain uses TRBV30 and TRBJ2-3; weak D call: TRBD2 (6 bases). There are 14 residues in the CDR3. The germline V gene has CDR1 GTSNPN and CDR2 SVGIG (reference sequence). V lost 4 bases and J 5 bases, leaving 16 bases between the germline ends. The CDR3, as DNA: TGTGCCTGGACGATGTGGAGGGCCTTAGATACGCAGTATTTT. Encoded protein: CAWTMWRALDTQYF. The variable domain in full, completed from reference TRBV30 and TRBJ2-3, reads SQTIHQWPATLVQPVGSPLSLECTVEGTSNPNLYWYRQAAGRGLQLLFYSVGIGQISSEVPQNLSASRPQDRQFILSSKKLLLSDSGFYLCAWTMWRALDTQYFGPGTRLTVL.

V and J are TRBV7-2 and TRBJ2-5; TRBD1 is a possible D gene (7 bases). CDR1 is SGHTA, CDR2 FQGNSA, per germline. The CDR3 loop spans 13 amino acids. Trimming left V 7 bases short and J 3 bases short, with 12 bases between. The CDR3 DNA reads TGTGCCAGCAAAGGAGGGGGCAAAGAGACCCAGTACTTC. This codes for CASKGGGKETQYF.

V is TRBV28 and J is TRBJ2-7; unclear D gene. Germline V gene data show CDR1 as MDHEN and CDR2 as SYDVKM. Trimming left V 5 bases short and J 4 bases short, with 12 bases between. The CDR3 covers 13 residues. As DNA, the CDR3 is TGTGCCAGCAGTCCCCCCGACACGTACGAGCAGTACGTC. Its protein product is CASSPPDTYEQYV.

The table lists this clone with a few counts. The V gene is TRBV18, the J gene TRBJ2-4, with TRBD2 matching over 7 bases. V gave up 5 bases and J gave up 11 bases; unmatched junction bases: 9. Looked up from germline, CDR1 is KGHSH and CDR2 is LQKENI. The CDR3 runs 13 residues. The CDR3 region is CASSVGDGRLQYF. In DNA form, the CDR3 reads TGTGCCAGCTCAGTCGGCGACGGGAGGCTTCAGTACTTC. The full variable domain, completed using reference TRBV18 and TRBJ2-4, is NAGVMQNPRHLVRRRGQEARLRCSPMKGHSHVYWYRQLPEEGLKFMVYLQKENIIDESGMPKERFSAEFPKEGPSILRIQQVVRGDSAAYFCASSVGDGRLQYFGAGTRLSVL.

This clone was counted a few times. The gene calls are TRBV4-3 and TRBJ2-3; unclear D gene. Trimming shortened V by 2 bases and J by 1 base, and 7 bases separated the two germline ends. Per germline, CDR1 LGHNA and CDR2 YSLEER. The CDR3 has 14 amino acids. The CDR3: CASSQNHRTDTQYF. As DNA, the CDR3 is TGCGCCAGCAGCCAAAATCACCGCACAGATACGCAGTATTTT.

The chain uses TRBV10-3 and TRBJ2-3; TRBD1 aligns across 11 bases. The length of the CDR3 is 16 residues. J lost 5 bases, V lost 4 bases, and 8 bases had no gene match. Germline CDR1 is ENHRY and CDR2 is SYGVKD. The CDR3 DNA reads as TGTGCCATCAGTGGAGCCGGGACAGGGGGGAAAGATACGCAGTATTTT. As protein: CAISGAGTGGKDTQYF.

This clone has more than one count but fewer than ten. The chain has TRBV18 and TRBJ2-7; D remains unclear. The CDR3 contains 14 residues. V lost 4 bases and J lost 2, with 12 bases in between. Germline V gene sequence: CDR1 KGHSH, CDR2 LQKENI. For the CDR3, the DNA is TGTGCCAGCTCACGAAGTACGGAAACCTACGAGCAGTACTTC. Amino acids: CASSRSTETYEQYF.

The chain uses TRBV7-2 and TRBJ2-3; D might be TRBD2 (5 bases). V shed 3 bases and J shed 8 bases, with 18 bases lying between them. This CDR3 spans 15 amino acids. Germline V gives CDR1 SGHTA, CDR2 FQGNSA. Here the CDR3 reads CASSLVALSDATQYF. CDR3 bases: TGTGCCAGCAGCTTGGTTGCCCTTAGCGACGCTACGCAGTATTTT.

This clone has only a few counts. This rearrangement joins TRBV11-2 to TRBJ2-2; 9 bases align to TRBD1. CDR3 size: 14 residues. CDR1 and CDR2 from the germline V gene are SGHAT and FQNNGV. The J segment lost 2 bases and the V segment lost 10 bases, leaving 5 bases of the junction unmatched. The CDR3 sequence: CATTGQGNTGELFF. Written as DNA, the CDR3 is TGTGCCACAACGGGACAGGGAAACACCGGGGAGCTGTTTTTT. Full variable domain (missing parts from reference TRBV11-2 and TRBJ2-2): EAGVAQSPRYKIIEKRQSVAFWCNPISGHATLYWYQQILGQGPKLLIQFQNNGVVDDSQLPKDRFSAERLKGVDSTLKIQPAKLEDSAVYLCATTGQGNTGELFFGEGSRLTVL.